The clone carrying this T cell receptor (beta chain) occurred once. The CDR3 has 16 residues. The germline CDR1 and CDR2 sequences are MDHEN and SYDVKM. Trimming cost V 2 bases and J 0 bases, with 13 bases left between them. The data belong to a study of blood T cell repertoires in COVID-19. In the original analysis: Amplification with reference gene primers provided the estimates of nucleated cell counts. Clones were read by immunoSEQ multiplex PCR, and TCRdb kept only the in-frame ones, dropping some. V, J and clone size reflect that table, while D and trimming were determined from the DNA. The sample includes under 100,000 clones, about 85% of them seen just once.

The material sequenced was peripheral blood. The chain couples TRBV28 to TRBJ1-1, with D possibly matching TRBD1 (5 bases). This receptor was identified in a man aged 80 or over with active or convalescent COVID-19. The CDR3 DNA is TGTGCCAGCAGTTTACGGGGGGTGTTGATGAACACTGAAGCTTTCTTT. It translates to CASSLRGVLMNTEAFF.